The rows below give T cell receptor beta chains drawn from one sample of a study of shared clonotypes between healthy human individuals. Here immunoSEQ multiplex PCR was the method, and the copy in TCRdb shows in-frame clones only, minus some. The sample holds 550,000 to 600,000 clones; around 80% are singletons and the top ten take approximately 12%. The sample comprised PBMCs. The receptors derive from a woman aged 40 to 55 in good health. Some clones in this sample may be carry-over from other donors' samples. The CDR3 runs from the conserved cysteine through the conserved F or W. The order of the fields is V gene, D gene, CDR3 length, clone size, J gene, CDR3 DNA, CDR3 protein. D genes are given only for firm matches. Expanded clones are given a class, and other clones once, few, many or no size at all.

v_call: TRBV4-1
d_call: .
cdr3_length: 12
clone_size: .
j_call: TRBJ1-2
cdr3_nt: TGCGCCAGCAGCCAACTCGGGTATGGCTACACCTTC
cdr3_aa: CASSQLGYGYTF

v_call: TRBV5-1
d_call: TRBD1
cdr3_length: 16
clone_size: .
j_call: TRBJ2-1
cdr3_nt: TGCGCCAGCAGCACCTCCGGGACAGGGGTCTTTGATGAGCAGTTCTTC
cdr3_aa: CASSTSGTGVFDEQFF

v_call: TRBV5-6
d_call: .
cdr3_length: 17
clone_size: .
j_call: TRBJ2-3
cdr3_nt: TGTGCCAGCATCCGAAGGGCCCCCGGTACTAGCACAGATACGCAGTATTTT
cdr3_aa: CASIRRAPGTSTDTQYF

v_call: TRBV11-2
d_call: TRBD2
cdr3_length: 19
clone_size: .
j_call: TRBJ2-3
cdr3_nt: TGTGCCAGCAGCTTGAGGGGCGCCTTCCTAGCGGGAGAGGGAGATACGCAGTATTTT
cdr3_aa: CASSLRGAFLAGEGDTQYF

v_call: TRBV11-3
d_call: .
cdr3_length: 15
clone_size: once
j_call: TRBJ2-2
cdr3_nt: TGTGCCAGCAGCTCCTCCACAGGGGGGGACGGGGAGCTGTTTTTT
cdr3_aa: CASSSSTGGDGELFF

v_call: TRBV5-8
d_call: TRBD1
cdr3_length: 14
clone_size: .
j_call: TRBJ1-4
cdr3_nt: TGTGCCAGCAGCCACGACAGGGCTAATGAAAAACTGTTTTTT
cdr3_aa: CASSHDRANEKLFF

v_call: TRBV5-1
d_call: .
cdr3_length: 13
clone_size: .
j_call: TRBJ1-5
cdr3_nt: TGCGCCAGCAGCCCTTACGGGAATCAGCCCCAGCATTTT
cdr3_aa: CASSPYGNQPQHF

v_call: TRBV19
d_call: .
cdr3_length: 14
clone_size: .
j_call: TRBJ1-5
cdr3_nt: TGTGCCAGCGACCGAGGGTATAGCAATCAGCCCCAGCATTTT
cdr3_aa: CASDRGYSNQPQHF

v_call: TRBV7-2
d_call: .
cdr3_length: 17
clone_size: once
j_call: TRBJ2-3
cdr3_nt: TGTGCCAGCAGCTTAGGGAGGGTAGCGGTTAGCACAGATACGCAGTATTTT
cdr3_aa: CASSLGRVAVSTDTQYF

v_call: TRBV28
d_call: .
cdr3_length: 13
clone_size: .
j_call: TRBJ1-2
cdr3_nt: TGTGCCAGCAGGACTACAGACGGATATGGCTACACCTTC
cdr3_aa: CASRTTDGYGYTF

v_call: TRBV5-4
d_call: TRBD2
cdr3_length: 15
clone_size: .
j_call: TRBJ2-7
cdr3_nt: TGTGCCAGCAGCCAGGGGACTAGCGGGTCTTACGAGCAGTACTTC
cdr3_aa: CASSQGTSGSYEQYF

v_call: TRBV11-2
d_call: .
cdr3_length: 15
clone_size: .
j_call: TRBJ1-1
cdr3_nt: TGTGCCAGCAGCTTAGGGGGACCTACGTACACTGAAGCTTTCTTT
cdr3_aa: CASSLGGPTYTEAFF

v_call: TRBV4-2
d_call: TRBD1
cdr3_length: 15
clone_size: .
j_call: TRBJ2-7
cdr3_nt: TGTGCCAGCAGCCCGACAGGGGGCGCGCGGTACGAGCAGTACTTC
cdr3_aa: CASSPTGGARYEQYF

v_call: TRBV18
d_call: .
cdr3_length: 12
clone_size: once
j_call: TRBJ1-4
cdr3_nt: TGTGCCAGCTCACCCGAAGATGAAAAACTGTTTTTT
cdr3_aa: CASSPEDEKLFF

v_call: TRBV20-1
d_call: .
cdr3_length: 11
clone_size: .
j_call: TRBJ2-3
cdr3_nt: TGCAGTGCGGGGGACTGGGATACGCAGTATTTT
cdr3_aa: CSAGDWDTQYF

v_call: TRBV7-9
d_call: .
cdr3_length: 15
clone_size: .
j_call: TRBJ1-1
cdr3_nt: TGTGCCAGCAGCCTACGACAGGCGGTGGACACTGAAGCTTTCTTT
cdr3_aa: CASSLRQAVDTEAFF

v_call: TRBV6-1
d_call: .
cdr3_length: 15
clone_size: .
j_call: TRBJ2-2
cdr3_nt: TGTGCCAGCAGTGTAATGGACAGAAACACCGGGGAGCTGTTTTTT
cdr3_aa: CASSVMDRNTGELFF

v_call: TRBV28
d_call: TRBD1
cdr3_length: 14
clone_size: .
j_call: TRBJ2-7
cdr3_nt: TGTGCCAGCAGTTCGACAGGGAGATTCTACGAGCAGTACTTC
cdr3_aa: CASSSTGRFYEQYF

v_call: TRBV5-6
d_call: TRBD1
cdr3_length: 14
clone_size: .
j_call: TRBJ2-1
cdr3_nt: TGTGCCAGCAGCCGGACAGGGGGAATCAATGAGCAGTTCTTC
cdr3_aa: CASSRTGGINEQFF

v_call: TRBV6-4
d_call: .
cdr3_length: 15
clone_size: few
j_call: TRBJ2-2
cdr3_nt: TGTGCCAGCAGTTCCGGGCCCCAGCGCACCGGGGAGCTGTTTTTT
cdr3_aa: CASSSGPQRTGELFF

v_call: TRBV18
d_call: .
cdr3_length: 13
clone_size: .
j_call: TRBJ1-1
cdr3_nt: TGTGCCAGCTCACCACCCGTAGGTACTGAAGCTTTCTTT
cdr3_aa: CASSPPVGTEAFF

v_call: TRBV5-1
d_call: .
cdr3_length: 17
clone_size: once
j_call: TRBJ2-1
cdr3_nt: TGCGCCAGCAGCGTCCGGGCCCAAGGTCGTACAAACAATGAGCAGTTCTTC
cdr3_aa: CASSVRAQGRTNNEQFF

v_call: TRBV29-1
d_call: TRBD1
cdr3_length: 16
clone_size: few
j_call: TRBJ2-7
cdr3_nt: TGCAGCGTCCTCGGGGACAGGGGACTAGGCACCTACGAGCAGTACTTC
cdr3_aa: CSVLGDRGLGTYEQYF

v_call: TRBV7-7
d_call: TRBD2
cdr3_length: 15
clone_size: once
j_call: TRBJ2-5
cdr3_nt: TGTGCCAGCAGCCAGGTGGGGGAGGGCCGGGAGACCCAGTACTTC
cdr3_aa: CASSQVGEGRETQYF

v_call: TRBV9
d_call: .
cdr3_length: 16
clone_size: .
j_call: TRBJ2-7
cdr3_nt: TGTGCCAGCAGCCCGCCCGGAGGGGGGCGGCCCTACGAGCAGTACTTC
cdr3_aa: CASSPPGGGRPYEQYF

v_call: TRBV15
d_call: .
cdr3_length: 16
clone_size: .
j_call: TRBJ2-1
cdr3_nt: TGTGCCACCAGCAGAGGGCTAGCCCGCTCCTACAATGAGCAGTTCTTC
cdr3_aa: CATSRGLARSYNEQFF

v_call: TRBV27
d_call: .
cdr3_length: 13
clone_size: .
j_call: TRBJ2-7
cdr3_nt: TGTGCCAGCAGTTTATCAGAACTCTACGAGCAGTACTTC
cdr3_aa: CASSLSELYEQYF

v_call: TRBV10-3
d_call: .
cdr3_length: 16
clone_size: .
j_call: TRBJ2-1
cdr3_nt: TGTGCCATCAGTGAGGCCGGGCCCAGACCTACATATGAGCAGTTCTTC
cdr3_aa: CAISEAGPRPTYEQFF

v_call: TRBV19
d_call: TRBD1
cdr3_length: 13
clone_size: .
j_call: TRBJ2-7
cdr3_nt: TGTGCCAGTAGTACACAGACAGGGGCCGAGCAGTACTTC
cdr3_aa: CASSTQTGAEQYF

v_call: TRBV29-1
d_call: TRBD1
cdr3_length: 11
clone_size: once
j_call: TRBJ2-7
cdr3_nt: TGCAGCGTCCACAAGGGGGCCGAGCAGTACTTC
cdr3_aa: CSVHKGAEQYF

v_call: TRBV6-1
d_call: .
cdr3_length: 15
clone_size: .
j_call: TRBJ1-3
cdr3_nt: TGTGCCAGCAGTGAGGGAGCTTACTCTGGAAACACCATATATTTT
cdr3_aa: CASSEGAYSGNTIYF

v_call: TRBV28
d_call: TRBD2
cdr3_length: 16
clone_size: .
j_call: TRBJ2-5
cdr3_nt: TGTGCCAGCAGTTTAATAGGTCGACTAGCGGAAGAGACCCAGTACTTC
cdr3_aa: CASSLIGRLAEETQYF

v_call: TRBV25-1
d_call: .
cdr3_length: 13
clone_size: few
j_call: TRBJ1-2
cdr3_nt: TGTGCCAGCAGTGTCACACAGAGCTATGGCTACACCTTC
cdr3_aa: CASSVTQSYGYTF

v_call: TRBV2
d_call: .
cdr3_length: 12
clone_size: many
j_call: TRBJ2-1
cdr3_nt: TGTGCCAGCAGTGAAGAGCTTGCTGAGCAGTTCTTC
cdr3_aa: CASSEELAEQFF

v_call: TRBV6-6
d_call: .
cdr3_length: 12
clone_size: .
j_call: TRBJ2-3
cdr3_nt: TGTGCCAGCAGTTACTCTAGAGATACGCAGTATTTT
cdr3_aa: CASSYSRDTQYF

v_call: TRBV18
d_call: TRBD1
cdr3_length: 16
clone_size: .
j_call: TRBJ2-5
cdr3_nt: TGTGCCAGCTCAACACTTACCGGGACAGGGGAAGAGACCCAGTACTTC
cdr3_aa: CASSTLTGTGEETQYF

v_call: TRBV4-1
d_call: .
cdr3_length: 14
clone_size: .
j_call: TRBJ2-7
cdr3_nt: TGCGCCAGCAGCCAAGAACCCAGGGTCGGGGAGCAGTACTTC
cdr3_aa: CASSQEPRVGEQYF

v_call: TRBV21-1
d_call: .
cdr3_length: 15
clone_size: .
j_call: TRBJ1-2
cdr3_nt: TGTGCCAGCAGCCGCCGGGAGGGGCGCATCTATGGCTACACCTTC
cdr3_aa: CASSRREGRIYGYTF

v_call: TRBV19
d_call: TRBD2
cdr3_length: 14
clone_size: .
j_call: TRBJ2-7
cdr3_nt: TGTGCCAGTAGTATCGCGGGAGTCCCCTACGAGCAGTACTTC
cdr3_aa: CASSIAGVPYEQYF

v_call: TRBV6-4
d_call: .
cdr3_length: 14
clone_size: many
j_call: TRBJ1-1
cdr3_nt: TGTGCCAGCAGCACCAGGGGTGGGGACACTGAAGCTTTCTTT
cdr3_aa: CASSTRGGDTEAFF

v_call: TRBV11-3
d_call: TRBD2
cdr3_length: 15
clone_size: .
j_call: TRBJ2-1
cdr3_nt: TGTGCCAGCAGCTTTCGGGCGGGAGGCCACAATGAGCAGTTCTTC
cdr3_aa: CASSFRAGGHNEQFF

v_call: TRBV7-3
d_call: .
cdr3_length: 12
clone_size: few
j_call: TRBJ2-2
cdr3_nt: TGTGCCAGCAGCCTCTACACCGGGGAGCTGTTTTTT
cdr3_aa: CASSLYTGELFF

v_call: TRBV7-6
d_call: .
cdr3_length: 16
clone_size: .
j_call: TRBJ2-2
cdr3_nt: TGTGCCAGCAGCTTACAACAGGGCCCGAACACCGGGGAGCTGTTTTTT
cdr3_aa: CASSLQQGPNTGELFF

v_call: TRBV30
d_call: TRBD2
cdr3_length: 15
clone_size: .
j_call: TRBJ2-1
cdr3_nt: TGTGCCTGGAGGGCCGCGGGAGCGGGTAACAATGAGCAGTTCTTC
cdr3_aa: CAWRAAGAGNNEQFF

v_call: TRBV5-4
d_call: .
cdr3_length: 13
clone_size: .
j_call: TRBJ2-5
cdr3_nt: TGTGCCAGCAGCTTGGGGTGGATGGAGACCCAGTACTTC
cdr3_aa: CASSLGWMETQYF

v_call: TRBV7-2
d_call: .
cdr3_length: 14
clone_size: few
j_call: TRBJ2-7
cdr3_nt: TGTGCCAGCAGCCCTAGCCGGGGATCCTACGAGCAGTACTTC
cdr3_aa: CASSPSRGSYEQYF

v_call: TRBV7-2
d_call: .
cdr3_length: 16
clone_size: .
j_call: TRBJ2-2
cdr3_nt: TGTGCCAGCAGCTACCAGGGGCTAGTCAACACCGGGGAGCTGTTTTTT
cdr3_aa: CASSYQGLVNTGELFF

v_call: TRBV30
d_call: .
cdr3_length: 15
clone_size: .
j_call: TRBJ2-3
cdr3_nt: TGTGCCTGGAGTTCCACCGGGACTCTCACAGATACGCAGTATTTT
cdr3_aa: CAWSSTGTLTDTQYF

v_call: TRBV19
d_call: .
cdr3_length: 17
clone_size: .
j_call: TRBJ2-2
cdr3_nt: TGTGCCAGTAGGCTTCCTGGATCGGCTGCGAACACCGGGGAGCTGTTTTTT
cdr3_aa: CASRLPGSAANTGELFF

v_call: TRBV7-9
d_call: TRBD2
cdr3_length: 15
clone_size: many
j_call: TRBJ2-4
cdr3_nt: TGTGCCAGCAGCCCAAGGGGGACTAGCGTAAACATTCAGTACTTC
cdr3_aa: CASSPRGTSVNIQYF

v_call: TRBV15
d_call: TRBD1
cdr3_length: 15
clone_size: .
j_call: TRBJ1-4
cdr3_nt: TGTGCCACCAGCACCCCTGGGACAGGGGATGAAAAACTGTTTTTT
cdr3_aa: CATSTPGTGDEKLFF

v_call: TRBV19
d_call: .
cdr3_length: 15
clone_size: .
j_call: TRBJ2-5
cdr3_nt: TGTGCCAGTAGTATTGATTCAGGGTCAGGGGAGACCCAGTACTTC
cdr3_aa: CASSIDSGSGETQYF

v_call: TRBV6-1
d_call: .
cdr3_length: 16
clone_size: .
j_call: TRBJ1-2
cdr3_nt: TGTGCCAGCAGTGAAGTGGGAGGTCGAACTAACTATGGCTACACCTTC
cdr3_aa: CASSEVGGRTNYGYTF

v_call: TRBV6-1
d_call: TRBD1
cdr3_length: 14
clone_size: many
j_call: TRBJ1-5
cdr3_nt: TGTGCCAGCAGGTTGGCAGGGGGGTTTCAGCCCCAGCATTTT
cdr3_aa: CASRLAGGFQPQHF

v_call: TRBV7-8
d_call: TRBD2
cdr3_length: 15
clone_size: .
j_call: TRBJ2-3
cdr3_nt: TGTGCCAGCAGCCTAGCGGGAGGGAACCCAGATACGCAGTATTTT
cdr3_aa: CASSLAGGNPDTQYF

v_call: TRBV5-4
d_call: .
cdr3_length: 14
clone_size: .
j_call: TRBJ2-1
cdr3_nt: TGTGCCAGCAGCTTCAGAGGGGGTCGTCGGGAGCAGTTCTTC
cdr3_aa: CASSFRGGRREQFF